Sequencing of this T cell receptor (beta chain) was carried out in a study of shared clonotypes between healthy human individuals. V was pared by 0 bases and J by 3 bases, with 5 bases of the junction left unmatched. CDR3 length: 15 amino acids. CDR1 is SGDLS and CDR2 is YYNGEE in the germline V gene. Every subset's genomic DNA went evenly onto several immunoSEQ plates. Repertoires were generated with immunoSEQ multiplex PCR, while TCRdb's copy carries only in-frame clones and drops some. Of over 2,000,000 clones listed, 80% to 95% are singletons. Selected positively for CCR7 and CD45RO-negative, naive CD8 cells excluded terminally differentiated effector memory CD45RA+ cells.

This TCR was recovered from a man between 18 and 35 years old in good health. Some clones in this sample may be carry-over from other donors' samples. The specimen was naive CD8+ T cells from PBMCs. The rearrangement uses TRBV9 and TRBJ2-7; TRBD2 matches at 8 bases. The CDR3 DNA reads as TGTGCCAGCAGCGTAGACCCAGCGGGAGTCTACGAGCAGTACTTC. This codes for CASSVDPAGVYEQYF.